The clone carrying this T cell receptor (beta chain) was picked up a small number of times. This sample is drawn from a study of control samples from healthy donors and cancer patients. The method was immunoSEQ multiplex PCR; TCRdb's version includes in-frame clones alone and lacks a portion of them. The sample shows 15,000 to 20,000 clones, 86% of them seen only once. The sequenced sample was PBMCs. The clonotype was recovered from a woman in her seventies with colorectal cancer.

CDR3 loop: CSASGRAGNTEAFF. The CDR3 DNA sequence: TGCAGTGCTAGTGGCAGGGCGGGGAACACTGAAGCTTTCTTT. This sequence joins TRBV20-1 and TRBJ1-1, with a possible D match to TRBD1 (5 bases). Deletions cut 3 bases from V and 1 base from J, with 12 bases between. CDR1 and CDR2 from the germline V gene are DFQATT and SNEGSKA (reference sequence). The CDR3 length is 14 residues.